Sequencing of this T cell receptor beta chain was carried out in a study of T cell repertoires in cytomegalovirus infection. On the study more broadly: It can be stated that public TCR beta signatures indicated CMV infection as well as a matching HLA type. Study results and limitations: The study identified carriers of CMV plus the relevant HLA from cumulative public TCR beta family frequency. Dominant in the ex vivo response were TCR beta clonotypes restricted by HLA-C and specific for CMV.

CDR3 length: 13 amino acids. Trimming pared 7 bases from V and 0 bases from J, leaving 9 bases between. Germline loops: CDR1 MDHEN, CDR2 SYDVKM. TCRdb re-analysed the reads in MiXCR, keeping a single row per CDR3 protein. There are approximately 500,000 distinct CDR3 sequences in the sample; about 30% occur only once, and about 13% lies in the top ten. Comment on this clonotype: As yet, its antigen is unknown.

This TCR was sampled from a human donor in good health (CMV status not recorded). Some clones in this sample may be carry-over from other donors' samples. Input material: PBMCs. The chain couples TRBV28 to TRBJ1-1; the D is unclear. The chain's CDR3 is CASIPSMNTEAFF. The CDR3 DNA reads as TGTGCCAGCATCCCTTCGATGAACACTGAAGCTTTCTTT.